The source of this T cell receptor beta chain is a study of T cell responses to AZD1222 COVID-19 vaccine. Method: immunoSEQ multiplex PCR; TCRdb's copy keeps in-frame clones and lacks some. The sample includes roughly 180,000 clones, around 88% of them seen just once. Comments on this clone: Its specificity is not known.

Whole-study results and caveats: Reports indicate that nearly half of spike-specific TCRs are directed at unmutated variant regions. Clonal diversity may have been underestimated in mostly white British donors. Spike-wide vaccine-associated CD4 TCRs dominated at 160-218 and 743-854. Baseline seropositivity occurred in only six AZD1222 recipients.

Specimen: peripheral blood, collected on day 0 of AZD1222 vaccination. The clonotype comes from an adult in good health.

The CDR3: CASSLPNANTIYF. The CDR3 DNA reads as TGTGCCAGCAGCTTGCCGAACGCAAACACCATATATTTT. The chain couples TRBV5-4 to TRBJ1-3; D uncertain. Germline values: CDR1 SGHNT, CDR2 YYREEE (reference sequence). CDR3 length: 13 residues. V was shortened by 1 base and J by 6 bases, with 8 bases between the two germline ends.